These 22 T cell receptor beta chains came from one sample sequenced in a study of cytomegalovirus exposure and HLA in healthy donors. The assay was immunoSEQ multiplex PCR, and TCRdb's table has in-frame clones only and misses some. The profile shows 150,000 or so clones, just under 85% of them singletons. Sequenced: PBMCs. These receptors came from a man between 25 and 39 years old in good health and CMV-seropositive.

This sequence joins TRBV2 and TRBJ2-5; the D is unclear. The germline V and J ends were trimmed by 2 bases and 0 bases, with 7 bases remaining between them. CDR1 is SNHLY and CDR2 is FYNNEI in the germline V gene. CDR3 length: 14 amino acids. CDR3 amino acids: CASSESTDQETQYF. CDR3 bases: TGTGCCAGCAGTGAAAGCACAGACCAAGAGACCCAGTACTTC.

V gene TRBV19 combines with J gene TRBJ1-2; 9 bases agree with TRBD1. CDR1 is LNHDA and CDR2 is SQIVND in the germline V gene (reference sequence). V shed 3 bases and J 4 bases; nucleotides not matched to a gene: 3. This CDR3 has 14 amino acids. CDR3 bases: TGTGCCAGTAGTATGGACAGGGGACGCTATGGCTACACCTTC. Residues: CASSMDRGRYGYTF.

The chain recombines TRBV7-9 with TRBJ2-2, with 7 bases matching TRBD2. CDR3 length equals 15 residues. The V segment lost 2 bases and the J segment 2 bases; nucleotides outside the gene matches: 2. Germline V lookup: CDR1 SEHNR, CDR2 FQNEAQ (reference sequence). The DNA of the CDR3 is TGTGCCAGCAGCTTACTAGCGGCAAACACCGGGGAGCTGTTTTTT. Translation gives CASSLLAANTGELFF.

The chain joins TRBV5-1 to TRBJ1-4, with TRBD1 identical over 10 bases. V shed 4 bases and J 2 bases; nucleotides not matched to a gene: 5. CDR3 length: 16 amino acids. Germline values: CDR1 SGHRS, CDR2 YFSETQ. CDR3 residues: CASSLTGGATNEKLFF. The CDR3 nucleotides are TGCGCCAGCAGCCTGACAGGGGGCGCGACTAATGAAAAACTGTTTTTT.

The chain is built from TRBV5-1 and TRBJ2-3; TRBD1 matches 7 bases. After removal of 5 bases from V and 0 bases from J, the junction contained 6 bases not matched to a gene. The CDR3 is 15 amino acids. CDR1 SGHRS and CDR2 YFSETQ come from the germline V gene. The CDR3: CASSPEGASTDTQYF. As DNA, the CDR3 is TGCGCCAGCAGTCCCGAGGGGGCGAGCACAGATACGCAGTATTTT.

The chain recombines TRBV4-3 with TRBJ2-7; weak D call: TRBD2 (8 bases). Germline values: CDR1 LGHNA, CDR2 YSLEER. V lost 4 bases and J lost 2, with 30 bases in between. The CDR3 covers 20 residues. CDR3: CASSLKLRTSRGGRPYEQYF. The CDR3 coding sequence is TGCGCCAGCAGCCTAAAACTGCGGACTAGCAGGGGGGGAAGACCCTACGAGCAGTACTTC.

The chain employs TRBV4-3 and TRBJ1-4; possibly TRBD1 for D (5 bases). V lost 0 bases and J 6 bases, leaving 11 bases between the germline ends. CDR1 is LGHNA and CDR2 is YSLEER in the germline V gene. The CDR3 is made up of 15 amino acids. The CDR3 reads CASSQEGWGDEKLFF. CDR3 sequence (DNA): TGCGCCAGCAGCCAAGAGGGGTGGGGCGATGAAAAACTGTTTTTT.

The CDR3 sequence is CASSESPTVSAEAFF. CDR3 nucleotides: TGTGCCAGCAGTGAATCCCCGACAGTCTCGGCTGAAGCTTTCTTT. The chain combines TRBV25-1 with TRBJ1-1, with a weak D call TRBD1 (5 bases). Trimming cost V 1 base and J 6 bases, with 15 bases left between them. The CDR3 spans 15 residues. CDR1 MGHDK and CDR2 SYGVNS come from the germline V gene.

V is TRBV6-6 and J is TRBJ1-3; D is unclear. V was trimmed by 5 bases and J by 0 bases, leaving 11 bases between them. Germline V gene lookup returns CDR1 MNHNY and CDR2 SVGAGI (reference sequence). This CDR3 is built from 15 residues. Here the CDR3 reads CASSPDTYSGNTIYF. The CDR3 DNA reads TGTGCCAGCAGTCCCGACACCTACTCTGGAAACACCATATATTTT.

The rearrangement links TRBV6-4 to TRBJ2-2; 8 nucleotides align to TRBD1. V lost 3 bases, J lost 2 bases, and 5 bases stayed unmatched. Germline CDR1 and CDR2: MRHNA and SNTAGT. This CDR3 comprises 16 residues. The CDR3 DNA is TGTGCCAGCAGTGAACATGGGACAGGCAACACCGGGGAGCTGTTTTTT. This encodes CASSEHGTGNTGELFF.

The chain employs TRBV5-6 and TRBJ2-3; D is unclear. The CDR3 has 12 amino acids. The V end was cut by 2 bases, the J end by 5 bases, with 6 bases between. Germline V lookup: CDR1 SGHDT, CDR2 YYEEEE. DNA of the CDR3: TGTGCCAGCAGCTTCTCGGGAGATACGCAGTATTTT. Translated: CASSFSGDTQYF.

CDR3 in DNA: TGTGCCAGTAGTCAGACCCCGCAGAGCGGCACAGATACGCAGTATTTT. It encodes CASSQTPQSGTDTQYF. The chain couples TRBV19 to TRBJ2-3; D is undetermined. The V gene's germline CDR1 is LNHDA and CDR2 SQIVND (reference sequence). Between the trimmed V and J ends, which lost 5 bases and 1 base, there was a span of 16 bases. The CDR3 totals 16 residues.

V is TRBV27 and J is TRBJ2-1; D is undetermined. V lost 6 bases and J 0 bases, leaving 6 bases between the germline ends. The CDR3 runs to 13 residues. Germline V lookup: CDR1 MNHEY, CDR2 SMNVEV (reference sequence). The CDR3 coding sequence is TGTGCCAGCAGACCGGTCTCCTACAATGAGCAGTTCTTC. This codes for CASRPVSYNEQFF.

The chain uses TRBV6-6 and TRBJ1-1; tentative D call: TRBD1 (5 bases). The ends were cut back, 2 bases at V and 4 bases at J, with 11 bases in the middle. The CDR3 runs 14 residues. The germline gives CDR1 MNHNY, CDR2 SVGAGI (reference sequence). CDR3 sequence reads: CASSYPGVGTEAFF. The CDR3 DNA reads as TGTGCCAGCAGTTACCCGGGGGTTGGCACTGAAGCTTTCTTT.

V and J are TRBV18 and TRBJ1-5; D not certain. The CDR3 loop spans 12 amino acids. The V gene lost 4 bases and the J gene lost 5 bases, with 6 bases spanning the gap. The V gene's germline CDR1 is KGHSH and CDR2 LQKENI. The CDR3 reads CASSLPDQPQHF. The CDR3 DNA follows: TGTGCCAGCTCACTGCCGGATCAGCCCCAGCATTTT. The variable domain in full, with the rest retrieved from reference TRBV18 and TRBJ1-5, is NAGVMQNPRHLVRRRGQEARLRCSPMKGHSHVYWYRQLPEEGLKFMVYLQKENIIDESGMPKERFSAEFPKEGPSILRIQQVVRGDSAAYFCASSLPDQPQHFGDGTRLSIL.

The sample holds a few counts of this clone. The chain combines TRBV5-1 with TRBJ2-5; TRBD1 aligns across 8 bases. Germline V gives CDR1 SGHRS, CDR2 YFSETQ. The junction had 2 bases not matched to a gene; V was cut back by 3 bases and J by 1 base. CDR3 length: 14 residues. CDR3 residues: CASSSTGAQETQYF. The CDR3 coding sequence is TGCGCCAGCAGCTCGACAGGGGCCCAAGAGACCCAGTACTTC.

The chain joins TRBV18 to TRBJ2-3; 8 nucleotides agree with TRBD2. Germline V gene data show CDR1 as KGHSH and CDR2 as LQKENI. The CDR3 contains 15 residues. V was pared by 2 bases and J by 2 bases, with 3 bases of the junction left unmatched. CDR3 sequence reads: CASSPTSGFTDTQYF. In nucleotides, the CDR3 is TGTGCCAGCTCACCAACTAGCGGATTCACAGATACGCAGTATTTT. Based on the CDR3 plus reference TRBV18 and TRBJ2-3, the full variable domain is NAGVMQNPRHLVRRRGQEARLRCSPMKGHSHVYWYRQLPEEGLKFMVYLQKENIIDESGMPKERFSAEFPKEGPSILRIQQVVRGDSAAYFCASSPTSGFTDTQYFGPGTRLTVL.

This chain uses TRBV4-3 with TRBJ2-3, with D perhaps matching TRBD2 (6 bases). The CDR3 sequence is 17 residues long. Germline values: CDR1 LGHNA, CDR2 YSLEER. Trimming removed 0 bases at V and 2 bases at J, with 15 bases between. Here the CDR3 reads CASSQEFSGGATDTQYF. DNA of the CDR3: TGCGCCAGCAGCCAAGAATTTTCCGGCGGGGCCACAGATACGCAGTATTTT.

This clone appeared once. The chain links TRBV10-3 to TRBJ1-1; 8 bases agree with TRBD1. The CDR3 is 15 amino acids. Trimming cost V 3 bases and J 4 bases; bases outside gene matches: 7. Germline V gives CDR1 ENHRY, CDR2 SYGVKD. In nucleotides, the CDR3 is TGTGCCATCAGTGAAAACTCCAGGGGGCTCACTGAAGCTTTCTTT. This translates into CAISENSRGLTEAFF.

CDR3 loop: CAWTTRVTSGNTIYF. CDR3 nucleotide sequence: TGTGCCTGGACCACCAGGGTCACCTCTGGAAACACCATATATTTT. The V call is TRBV30, the J call TRBJ1-3, with D possibly matching TRBD1 (5 bases). The V end lost 4 bases, the J end lost 0 bases, and 13 bases lay between the germline ends. The CDR3 sequence is 15 residues long. From germline, CDR1 is GTSNPN and CDR2 SVGIG (reference sequence).

The J gene is TRBJ2-1, the V gene TRBV7-8; 7 nucleotides line up with TRBD2. Trimming cost V 5 bases and J 4 bases; bases outside gene matches: 8. Per the germline V gene, CDR1 is SGHVS and CDR2 is FQNEAQ. This CDR3 spans 15 amino acids. In DNA form, the CDR3 reads TGTGCCAGCAGCATCAGGGACTACGTTTACAATGAGCAGTTCTTC. Its translation is CASSIRDYVYNEQFF.

The gene calls are TRBV19 and TRBJ2-7; 9 nucleotides line up with TRBD1. The germline CDR1 and CDR2 sequences are LNHDA and SQIVND (reference sequence). The CDR3 runs to 11 residues. V was clipped by 6 bases and J by 6 bases; unmatched bases: 0. The CDR3 DNA is TGTGCCAGTAGACAGGGGGCCGAGCAGTACTTC. Translation gives CASRQGAEQYF.